This TCR beta chain derives from a study of blood T cell repertoires in COVID-19. In the study overall: Sources were T cells, B-cell-depleted T cells, or PBMCs; the material itself was cDNA or gDNA.

Sequencing was performed with immunoSEQ multiplex PCR; in TCRdb, only in-frame clones are kept and a portion is missing. There are some 260,000 clones in the sample; almost 90% occur only once, and about 1.3% lies in the top ten. There are 17 residues in the CDR3. Germline CDR1 LGHDT, CDR2 YNNKEL (reference sequence). The trim removed 5 bases at V and 1 base at J, leaving 6 bases unmatched. The source of this sequence is a man older than 75 with acute or convalescent COVID-19. Sequencing was done on a sample of peripheral blood. This chain links TRBV3-1 (or the pseudogene TRBV3-2) with TRBJ2-5; 14 bases line up with TRBD2. The CDR3 sequence: CASSGTSGSGAQETQYF. The DNA for the CDR3 is TGTGCCAGCAGCGGGACTAGCGGGAGTGGGGCCCAAGAGACCCAGTACTTC.